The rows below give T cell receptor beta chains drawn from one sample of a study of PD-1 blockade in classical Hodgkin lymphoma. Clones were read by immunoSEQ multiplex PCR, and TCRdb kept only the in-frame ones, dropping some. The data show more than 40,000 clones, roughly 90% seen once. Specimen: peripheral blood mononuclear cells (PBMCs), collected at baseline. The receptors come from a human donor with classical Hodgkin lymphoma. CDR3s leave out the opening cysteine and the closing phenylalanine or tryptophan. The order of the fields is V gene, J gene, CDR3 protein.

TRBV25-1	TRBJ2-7	ASSPDRDHEQY
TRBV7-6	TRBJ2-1	ASSLGTPNEQF
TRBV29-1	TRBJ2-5	SVEGGGRRQETQY
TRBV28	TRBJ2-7	ASSSGQGSSYEQY
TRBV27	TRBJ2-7	ASGWTSGYEQY
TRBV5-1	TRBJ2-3	ASSLDPSGSLDTQY
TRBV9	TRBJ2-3	ASSVGVSGTQY
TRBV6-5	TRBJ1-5	ASSYNTGRGPQH
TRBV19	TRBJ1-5	ASSTGGQPQH
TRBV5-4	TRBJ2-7	ASSLAGGRGEQY
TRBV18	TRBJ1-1	ASSPKTGGPNTEAF
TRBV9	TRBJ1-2	ASSVDRGKEDGYT
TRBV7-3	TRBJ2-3	ASSRTSGLRNTQY
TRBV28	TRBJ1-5	ASSTGTGGVSNQPQH
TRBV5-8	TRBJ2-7	ASSLTSGAVYEQY
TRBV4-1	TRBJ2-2	ASSQGGPFTGPNTGELF
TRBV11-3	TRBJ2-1	ASSSLAGSNEQF
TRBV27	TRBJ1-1	ASSLWTDGEAF
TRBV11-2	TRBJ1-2	ASRRNRADGYT
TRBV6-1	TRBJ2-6	ASSDGAGGAYGANVLT
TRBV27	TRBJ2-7	ASSLYGTNSYEQY
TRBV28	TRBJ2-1	ASSPMTGRNEQF
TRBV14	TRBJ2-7	ASSQDTREQY
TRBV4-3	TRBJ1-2	ASSQAVTSNYGYT
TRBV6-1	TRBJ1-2	ASSVGTGYT
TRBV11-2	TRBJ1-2	ASSQLRAPGWGYT
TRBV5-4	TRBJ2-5	ASSFPRETQY
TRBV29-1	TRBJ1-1	SVKGVGTEAF
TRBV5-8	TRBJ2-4	ASRFGFLPIQY
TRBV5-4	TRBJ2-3	ASSQQGAPTDTQY
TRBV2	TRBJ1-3	ASIRGGTGDSGNTIY
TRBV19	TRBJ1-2	ASSGFSTHGNYGYT
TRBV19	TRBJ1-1	ASSIGGNTEAF
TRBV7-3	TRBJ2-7	ASSPSGPRDPAYEQY
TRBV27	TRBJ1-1	AIRPTAGTEAF
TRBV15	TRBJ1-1	ATSRDYTEAF
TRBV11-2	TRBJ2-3	ASSLDWGLARRTDTQY
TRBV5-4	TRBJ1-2	ASSLVGVAYGYT
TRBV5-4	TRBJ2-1	ASRPAGYNEQF
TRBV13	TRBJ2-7	ASSTTGTGTYEQY
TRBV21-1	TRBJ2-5	ASSNGQGEETQY
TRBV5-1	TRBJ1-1	ASSLDGGRSTEAF
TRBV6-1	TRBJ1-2	ASSERQGGIYGYT
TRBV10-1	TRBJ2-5	ASRIAGSAETQY
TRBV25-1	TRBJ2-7	ASSVTGTVYEQY
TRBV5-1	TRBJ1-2	ASSSSGQGYGYT
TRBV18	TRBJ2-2	ASSPGSAGATGELF
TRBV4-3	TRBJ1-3	ASSQDRTNTIY
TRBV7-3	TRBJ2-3	ASSFGRVTDTQY
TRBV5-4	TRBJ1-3	ASSARGKTSGNTIY
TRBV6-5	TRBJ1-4	ASSYWAGHEKLF